The present entry profiles one T cell receptor beta chain with its context. The sample originates from a study of OX40 agonist ivuxolimab in advanced cancers. Per the germline V gene, CDR1 is SGHNT and CDR2 is YYREEE (reference sequence). The CDR3 has 12 amino acids. The V end lost 10 bases, the J end lost 4 bases, and 12 bases lay between the germline ends. The table came from immunoSEQ multiplex PCR; TCRdb's copy has only in-frame clones and leaves some out. The sample lists around 76,000 clones; over 85% were seen once. The TCR was taken from an adult with an advanced solid tumor such as melanoma, head and neck, liver or kidney cancer. Sequenced material: CD4+ or CD8+ T cells sorted from blood, taken in a trial of the OX40 agonist ivuxolimab. The chain links TRBV5-4 to TRBJ2-1; TRBD2 might be the D (6 bases). Here the CDR3 DNA reads TGTGCCTTCCGGGACTCTTACAATGAGCAGTTCTTC. This encodes CAFRDSYNEQFF.